The clone carrying this T cell receptor beta chain was counted between two and nine times. As yet, its antigen is unknown. One end of the junction does not line up with germline, which may come from a read error. This sample was included in a study of T cells in Graves' hyperthyroidism and ophthalmopathy. Study results and limitations: The authors' 13 V-J model separated ophthalmopathy from stable hyperthyroidism. Blood shared most expanded thyroid clonotypes above 0.001.

A patient was excluded if there was uncontrolled infection, other autoimmune disease, pregnancy or lactation. Based on clinical symptoms, serum thyroxine and TRAb, thyroid ultrasound and orbital computed tomography, diagnoses were reached. Using RNA transcripts as the source, TCR beta CDR3 regions were amplified. An initial round of RT-PCR targeting the TCR CDR3 relied on the HTBI primer set. TCRdb reanalysed the multiplex PCR reads using MiXCR and keeps one entry per CDR3 protein. The sample gives about 410,000 distinct CDR3 sequences, about 14% of which show up once; less than 20% is in the top ten. Germline CDR1 SSHAT, CDR2 FNYEAQ (reference sequence). The CDR3 length is 17 residues.

Sequencing input: blood. The sequence was collected from a woman aged 25 to 39 with Graves' ophthalmopathy. The V and J genes are TRBV7-7 and TRBJ2-5; tentative D call: TRBD1 (5 bases). CDR3 in DNA: TGTGCTAGCAGCTTATTGCCCCATAGACAGTACCAAGAGACCCAGTACTTC. Its translation: CASSLLPHRQYQETQYF.